This T cell receptor beta chain appears in the sequencing data of a study of naive and memory T cell subsets. Study results and limitations: RNA-based TCR counts may shift with T cell activation and differentiation. Over 95% of naive TCR sequences appeared only once after error correction, unlike memory subsets.

An equimolar mix of two oligonucleotides served as the beta constant-region primer for TRBC1 and TRBC2. TCRdb analysed the UMI-ligation and nested PCR reads with MiXCR anew, one entry per CDR3 protein. The top ten clones hold roughly 0.13% of a sample with 140,000 to 150,000 distinct CDR3 sequences, approximately 15% of them seen once. This clonotype has a count of ten or more. Antigen unknown. Germline V CDR1 and CDR2: DFQATT, SNEGSKA (reference sequence). V was cut by 0 bases and J by 6 bases, with 16 bases left in between. This CDR3 contains 15 residues. This receptor was taken from a human donor in good health. The sequencing sample was made of naive CD4+ T cells from blood. This chain joins TRBV20-1 and TRBJ2-3, with a tentative D call TRBD2 (6 bases). CDR3 sequence: CSARDLAGFPDTQYF. CDR3 coding DNA: TGCAGTGCTAGAGATCTCGCGGGGTTTCCCGATACGCAGTATTTT.